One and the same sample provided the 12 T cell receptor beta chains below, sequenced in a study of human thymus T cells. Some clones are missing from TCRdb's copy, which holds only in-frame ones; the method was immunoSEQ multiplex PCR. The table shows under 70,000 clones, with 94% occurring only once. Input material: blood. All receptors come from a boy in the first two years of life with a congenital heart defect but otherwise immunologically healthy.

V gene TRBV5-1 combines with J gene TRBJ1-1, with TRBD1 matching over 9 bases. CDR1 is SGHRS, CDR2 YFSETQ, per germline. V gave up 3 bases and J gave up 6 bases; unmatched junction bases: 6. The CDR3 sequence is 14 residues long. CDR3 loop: CASSWGQGGAEAFF. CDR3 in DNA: TGCGCCAGCAGCTGGGGACAGGGTGGAGCTGAAGCTTTCTTT.

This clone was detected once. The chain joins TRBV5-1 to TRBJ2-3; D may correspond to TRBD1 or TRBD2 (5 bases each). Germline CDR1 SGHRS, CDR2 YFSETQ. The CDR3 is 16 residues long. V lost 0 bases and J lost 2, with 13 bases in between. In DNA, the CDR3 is TGCGCCAGCAGCTTGGCCCCGCCGGGGACCACAGATACGCAGTATTTT. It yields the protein CASSLAPPGTTDTQYF.

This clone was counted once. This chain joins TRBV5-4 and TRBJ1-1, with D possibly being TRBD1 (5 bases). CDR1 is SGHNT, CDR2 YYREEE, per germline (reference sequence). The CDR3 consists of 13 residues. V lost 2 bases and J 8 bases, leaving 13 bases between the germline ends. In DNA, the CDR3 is TGTGCCAGCAGCTTAGGGGCCGCCACGGAAGCTTTCTTT. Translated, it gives CASSLGAATEAFF.

The CDR3 region has the DNA TGTGCCAGCAGTTTATCCCCCTCTGTGACCCAGTACTTC. Its protein product is CASSLSPSVTQYF. The rearrangement uses TRBV27 and TRBJ2-5; D not resolved. Trimming removed 0 bases from V and 7 bases from J, with 9 bases in between. The CDR3 extends over 13 amino acids. CDR1 is MNHEY and CDR2 is SMNVEV in the germline V gene (reference sequence).

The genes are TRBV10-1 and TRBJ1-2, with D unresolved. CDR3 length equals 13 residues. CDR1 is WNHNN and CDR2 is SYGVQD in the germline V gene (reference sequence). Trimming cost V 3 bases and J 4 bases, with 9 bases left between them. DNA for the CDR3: TGCGCCAGCAGTGATAAGGAACCCTATGGCTACACCTTC. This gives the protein CASSDKEPYGYTF.

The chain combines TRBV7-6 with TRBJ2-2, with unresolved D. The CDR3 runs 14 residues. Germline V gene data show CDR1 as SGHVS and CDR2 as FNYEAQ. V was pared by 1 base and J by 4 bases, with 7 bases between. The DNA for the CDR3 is TGTGCCAGCAGCTTAGGGACCTCCACCGGGGAGCTGTTTTTT. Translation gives CASSLGTSTGELFF. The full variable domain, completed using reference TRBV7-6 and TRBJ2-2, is GAGVSQSPRYKVTKRGQDVALRCDPISGHVSLYWYRQALGQGPEFLTYFNYEAQQDKSGLPNDRFSAERPEGSISTLTIQRTEQRDSAMYRCASSLGTSTGELFFGEGSRLTVL.

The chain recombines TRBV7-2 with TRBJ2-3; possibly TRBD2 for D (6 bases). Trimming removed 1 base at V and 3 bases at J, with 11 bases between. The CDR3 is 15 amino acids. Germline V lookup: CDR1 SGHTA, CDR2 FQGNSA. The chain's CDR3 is CASSLDGRVTDTQYF. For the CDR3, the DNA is TGTGCCAGCAGCTTAGACGGGAGAGTTACAGATACGCAGTATTTT.

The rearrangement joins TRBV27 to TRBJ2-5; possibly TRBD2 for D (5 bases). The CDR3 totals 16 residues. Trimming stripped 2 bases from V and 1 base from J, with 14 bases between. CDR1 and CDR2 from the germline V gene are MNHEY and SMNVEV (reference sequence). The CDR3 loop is CASSLLAGQPQETQYF. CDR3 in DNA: TGTGCCAGCAGTTTACTAGCTGGTCAGCCCCAAGAGACCCAGTACTTC.

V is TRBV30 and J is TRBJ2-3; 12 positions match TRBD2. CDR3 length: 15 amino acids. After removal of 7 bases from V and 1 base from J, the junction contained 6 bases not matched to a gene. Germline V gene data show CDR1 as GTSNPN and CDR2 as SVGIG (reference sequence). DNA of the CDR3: TGTGCCTACACTAGCGGGGGGTACCGCACAGATACGCAGTATTTT. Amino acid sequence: CAYTSGGYRTDTQYF.

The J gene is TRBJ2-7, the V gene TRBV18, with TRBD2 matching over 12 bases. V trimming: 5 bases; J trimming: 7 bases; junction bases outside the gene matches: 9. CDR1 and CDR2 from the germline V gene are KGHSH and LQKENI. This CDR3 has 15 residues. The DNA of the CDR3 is TGTGCCAGCTCATCCCGGACTAGCGGGGTAGGGGAGCAGTACTTC. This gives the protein CASSSRTSGVGEQYF.

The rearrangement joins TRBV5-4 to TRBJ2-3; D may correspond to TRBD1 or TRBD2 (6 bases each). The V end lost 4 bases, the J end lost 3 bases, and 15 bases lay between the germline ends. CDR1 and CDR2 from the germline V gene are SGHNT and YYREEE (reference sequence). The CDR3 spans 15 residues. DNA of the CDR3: TGTGCCAGCAGCCCGCCGGGGGCGAGGACAGATACGCAGTATTTT. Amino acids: CASSPPGARTDTQYF.

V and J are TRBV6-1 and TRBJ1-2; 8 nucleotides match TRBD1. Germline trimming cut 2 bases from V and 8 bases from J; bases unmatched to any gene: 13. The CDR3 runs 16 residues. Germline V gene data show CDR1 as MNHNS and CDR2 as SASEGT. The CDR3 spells CASSEWITGTGGGYTF. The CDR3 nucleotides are TGTGCCAGCAGTGAATGGATCACCGGGACAGGCGGAGGCTACACCTTC.